A selection of T cell receptor beta chains follows, all from one sample in a study of blood T cell repertoires in COVID-19. Libraries were prepared by immunoSEQ multiplex PCR; TCRdb keeps only in-frame clonotypes and omits some of them. The profile shows about 86,000 clones, 75% to 90% of them singletons. Sequencing was done on a sample of peripheral blood. These receptors were taken from an elderly woman with active or convalescent COVID-19. CDR3s include the opening cysteine and the closing phenylalanine or tryptophan. The order of the fields is clone size, J gene, D gene, V gene, CDR3 DNA, CDR3 protein. The D gene is left open where the match is weak. Clone size is shown for a subset of rows, as once, few, many or a class of expanded clone.

clone size: few
J gene: TRBJ1-2
D gene: .
V gene: TRBV9
CDR3 DNA: TGTGCCAGCAGCCCGACGGACAGCTATGGCTACACCTTC
CDR3 protein: CASSPTDSYGYTF

clone size: .
J gene: TRBJ1-3
D gene: TRBD1
V gene: TRBV19
CDR3 DNA: TGTGCCAGTAGGACAGGGGGCTCTGGAAACACCATATATTTT
CDR3 protein: CASRTGGSGNTIYF

clone size: .
J gene: TRBJ2-7
D gene: TRBD1
V gene: TRBV3-1/TRBV3-2
CDR3 DNA: TGTGCCAGCAGCCACCAATCCGGACAGGGGGGGTACGAGCAGTACTTC
CDR3 protein: CASSHQSGQGGYEQYF

clone size: .
J gene: TRBJ2-5
D gene: TRBD2
V gene: TRBV25-1
CDR3 DNA: TGTGCCAGCAGTCGTAGCGGGGTCCAAGAGACCCAGTACTTC
CDR3 protein: CASSRSGVQETQYF

clone size: few
J gene: TRBJ2-5
D gene: .
V gene: TRBV19
CDR3 DNA: TGTGCCAGTAGTGAACAAGGGGGAAGGGGGACCCCCCAGTACTTC
CDR3 protein: CASSEQGGRGTPQYF

clone size: .
J gene: TRBJ2-5
D gene: TRBD2
V gene: TRBV18
CDR3 DNA: TGTGCCAGCTCAGAACTAGCGGTCTCACAAGAGACCCAGTACTTC
CDR3 protein: CASSELAVSQETQYF

clone size: .
J gene: TRBJ1-1
D gene: TRBD1
V gene: TRBV6-5
CDR3 DNA: TGTGCCAGCAGCCATGGGCAGGGGGCTTGGAAAGAAGCTTTCTTT
CDR3 protein: CASSHGQGAWKEAFF

clone size: .
J gene: TRBJ1-2
D gene: TRBD1
V gene: TRBV5-5
CDR3 DNA: TGTGCCAGCAGCGCGGGACAGGGGGTTAGTGGCTACACCTTC
CDR3 protein: CASSAGQGVSGYTF

clone size: .
J gene: TRBJ2-3
D gene: TRBD1
V gene: TRBV18
CDR3 DNA: TGTGCCAGCTCACAGGACAGGGCGGCAGATACGCAGTATTTT
CDR3 protein: CASSQDRAADTQYF

clone size: .
J gene: TRBJ2-5
D gene: TRBD1
V gene: TRBV14
CDR3 DNA: TGTGCCAGCAGCCAGGGACAGGGTGCCTCTGAATGGACCCAGTACTTC
CDR3 protein: CASSQGQGASEWTQYF

clone size: few
J gene: TRBJ1-5
D gene: TRBD1
V gene: TRBV6-2/TRBV6-3
CDR3 DNA: TGTGCCAGCAGTTGGGACAGGGAGGTTCAGCCCCAGCATTTT
CDR3 protein: CASSWDREVQPQHF

clone size: once
J gene: TRBJ1-1
D gene: .
V gene: TRBV5-1
CDR3 DNA: TGCGCCAGCAGCTTGAGAGCCGGGGAGGCAGGTCTGAACACTGAAGCTTTCTTT
CDR3 protein: CASSLRAGEAGLNTEAFF

clone size: .
J gene: TRBJ2-2
D gene: .
V gene: TRBV10-1
CDR3 DNA: TGCGCCAGCAGTGCTCTGGGCGCCGGGGAGCTGTTTTTT
CDR3 protein: CASSALGAGELFF

clone size: .
J gene: TRBJ1-2
D gene: TRBD1
V gene: TRBV18
CDR3 DNA: TGTGCCAGCTCACCAACAACAGGGGTTTATGGCTACACCTTC
CDR3 protein: CASSPTTGVYGYTF